The next 29 T cell receptor beta chains were all read from a single sample in a study of CD8 T cells in Susac syndrome. Reverse transcription used about 0.45 to 1 ug RNA and random hexamers. TCRdb ran MiXCR on the immunoSEQ multiplex PCR reads and lists one entry per CDR3 protein. The table includes more than 200,000 distinct CDR3 sequences, just under 95% detected once. Sequenced: CD4+ T cells from PBMCs. The receptors here all came from a human donor with multiple sclerosis.

V and J are TRBV29-1 and TRBJ2-1; D possibly corresponds to TRBD2 (7 bases). The CDR3 covers 14 residues. Germline V gene sequence: CDR1 SQVTM, CDR2 ANQGSEA. Deletions cut 4 bases from V and 7 bases from J, with 17 bases between. CDR3 amino acids: CSVARGGSRNEQFF. The CDR3 DNA reads TGCAGCGTTGCCAGGGGAGGGTCTCGGAATGAGCAGTTCTTC.

The V call is TRBV19, the J call TRBJ2-5; D tentatively fits TRBD1 or TRBD2 (6 bases each). The CDR3 totals 13 residues. CDR1 LNHDA and CDR2 SQIVND come from the germline V gene (reference sequence). V was clipped by 9 bases and J by 4 bases, with 15 bases between them. CDR3 residues: CASNQGGGETQYF. The DNA of the CDR3 is TGTGCCAGCAACCAAGGAGGGGGAGAGACCCAGTACTTC. Full variable domain (rest looked up from reference TRBV19 and TRBJ2-5): DGGITQSPKYLFRKEGQNVTLSCEQNLNHDAMYWYRQDPGQGLRLIYYSQIVNDFQKGDIAEGYSVSREKKESFPLTVTSAQKNPTAFYLCASNQGGGETQYFGPGTRLLVL.

This chain joins TRBV28 and TRBJ2-4; D is unclear. The V end lost 2 bases, the J end lost 6 bases, and 11 bases lay between the germline ends. Germline loops: CDR1 MDHEN, CDR2 SYDVKM. This CDR3 comprises 14 residues. The CDR3 region has the DNA TGTGCCAGCAGTTTAGGTCAGTTTGGAAACATTCAGTACTTC. Amino acids: CASSLGQFGNIQYF.

The chain is built from TRBV23-1 and TRBJ2-2; 10 bases agree with TRBD1. TRBV23-1 is an open reading frame, and its role is uncertain. J lost 4 bases, V lost 8 bases, and 19 bases had no gene match. This CDR3 spans 19 amino acids. The CDR3 sequence is CASPRGPTGGVECTGELFF. CDR3 nucleotide sequence: TGCGCCAGCCCCCGCGGGCCGACAGGGGGCGTGGAATGCACCGGGGAGCTGTTTTTT.

V and J are TRBV28 and TRBJ1-5; D not resolved. V was clipped by 9 bases and J by 0 bases, with 6 bases between them. Germline CDR1 is MDHEN and CDR2 is SYDVKM. This CDR3 contains 12 residues. The CDR3 sequence is CASRHSNQPQHF. CDR3 in DNA: TGTGCCAGTAGACATAGCAATCAGCCCCAGCATTTT.

This clonotype was detected a few times. The chain carries TRBV5-1 and TRBJ1-5; D perhaps matches TRBD1 (5 bases). Trimming shortened V by 4 bases and J by 8 bases, and 16 bases separated the two germline ends. This CDR3 region has 14 residues. Germline CDR1 is SGHRS and CDR2 is YFSETQ. The CDR3 spells CASSTHGPGEPQHF. The DNA of the CDR3 is TGCGCCAGCAGCACCCATGGCCCGGGGGAGCCCCAGCATTTT.

The chain joins TRBV20-1 to TRBJ2-7; D not resolved. This CDR3 region has 12 residues. V was clipped by 6 bases and J by 3 bases, with 12 bases between them. Germline V gene data show CDR1 as DFQATT and CDR2 as SNEGSKA (reference sequence). CDR3 sequence: CSAPKTLYEQYF. Here the CDR3 DNA reads TGCAGTGCCCCTAAGACCCTCTACGAGCAGTACTTC.

The chain carries TRBV29-1 and TRBJ1-2; no clear D gene. CDR1 is SQVTM, CDR2 ANQGSEA, per germline. V lost 2 bases, J lost 8 bases, and 6 bases lay in between. CDR3 length equals 10 residues. The chain's CDR3 is CSVERGGYTF. Here the CDR3 DNA reads TGCAGCGTTGAAAGAGGGGGCTACACCTTC.

The gene calls are TRBV5-6 and TRBJ2-7; tentatively, D is TRBD1 (5 bases). The germline V gene has CDR1 SGHDT and CDR2 YYEEEE. The V and J ends lost 4 bases and 2 bases respectively, with 13 bases between them. This CDR3 region has 14 residues. CDR3 sequence reads: CASSPMGQTYEQYV. The CDR3 region has the DNA TGTGCCAGCAGCCCTATGGGGCAGACCTACGAGCAGTACGTC.

This clonotype was found once. J is TRBJ1-1 and V is TRBV27; D possibly corresponds to TRBD1 (6 bases). The CDR3 covers 15 residues. Per the germline V gene, CDR1 is MNHEY and CDR2 is SMNVEV (reference sequence). Deletions cut 6 bases from V and 4 bases from J, with 18 bases between. This chain's CDR3 is CASRKQGLLGTEAFF. The DNA for the CDR3 is TGTGCCAGCAGGAAACAGGGTTTGTTGGGCACTGAAGCTTTCTTT.

This rearrangement joins TRBV29-1 to TRBJ1-2; D call uncertain. CDR3 length: 13 amino acids. V shed 7 bases and J shed 4 bases, with 16 bases lying between them. Germline V gene lookup returns CDR1 SQVTM and CDR2 ANQGSEA. CDR3 nucleotides: TGCAGCGGAGACCTACTGGGTGGCTATGGCTACACCTTC. Its translation is CSGDLLGGYGYTF.

The genes are TRBV3-1 and TRBJ1-5, with no clear D. CDR1 is LGHDT, CDR2 YNNKEL, per germline (reference sequence). The CDR3 is 16 amino acids. Trimming took 4 bases from V and 4 from J, leaving 17 bases between them. The CDR3 sequence is CASSRFAGFRNQPQHF. The CDR3 nucleotides are TGTGCCAGCAGCCGCTTTGCAGGCTTTAGGAATCAGCCCCAGCATTTT.

This rearrangement joins TRBV27 to TRBJ2-2; 7 bases fit TRBD1. The CDR3 is made up of 16 amino acids. The trim removed 10 bases at V and 0 bases at J, leaving 11 bases unmatched. Germline V gene sequence: CDR1 MNHEY, CDR2 SMNVEV (reference sequence). The CDR3 DNA reads as TGTGCCACCCAGTCCTTAGGACAGGCGAACACCGGGGAGCTGTTTTTT. Amino acid sequence: CATQSLGQANTGELFF.

The CDR3 loop is CASTERPYEQYF. As DNA, the CDR3 is TGTGCCAGCACCGAACGACCCTACGAGCAGTACTTC. The chain carries TRBV2 and TRBJ2-7; D ambiguous. The V end was cut by 7 bases, the J end by 2 bases, with 9 bases between. The CDR3 is 12 residues long. Germline CDR1 and CDR2: SNHLY and FYNNEI. Together with reference TRBV2 and TRBJ2-7, the CDR3 gives the full variable domain: EPEVTQTPSHQVTQMGQEVILRCVPISNHLYFYWYRQILGQKVEFLVSFYNNEISEKSEIFDDQFSVERPDGSNFTLKIRSTKLEDSAMYFCASTERPYEQYFGPGTRLTVT.

The chain is built from TRBV9 and TRBJ2-1, with D possibly being TRBD2 (6 bases). Germline V CDR1 and CDR2: SGDLS, YYNGEE. There are 18 residues in the CDR3. The V and J ends lost 4 bases and 1 base respectively, with 21 bases between them. CDR3 in amino acids: CASSSAPGLTSSYNEQFF. CDR3 sequence (DNA): TGTGCCAGCAGCAGCGCCCCGGGACTGACGTCGTCCTACAATGAGCAGTTCTTC.

DNA for the CDR3: TGTGCCAGCAGCTTGAAACGGGGGGGCCTTAATGAGCAGTTCTTC. The encoded protein is CASSLKRGGLNEQFF. V is TRBV7-2 and J is TRBJ2-1, with 8 bases fitting TRBD2. The trim removed 3 bases at V and 7 bases at J, leaving 8 bases unmatched. Germline CDR1 and CDR2: SGHTA and FQGNSA. The CDR3 spans 15 residues.

The chain carries TRBV4-1 and TRBJ1-2, with 11 bases matching TRBD1. The V gene end was trimmed by 6 bases and the J gene end by 4 bases; junction bases not matched to a gene: 4. Germline assignment: CDR1 MGHRA and CDR2 YSYEKL. There are 14 residues in the CDR3. In DNA form, the CDR3 reads TGCGCCAGCAGGGGGACAGGGGGGTTCTATGGCTACACCTTC. Its translation: CASRGTGGFYGYTF.

The rearrangement joins TRBV2 to TRBJ2-1, with D perhaps TRBD1 (5 bases). CDR1 is SNHLY and CDR2 is FYNNEI in the germline V gene. The CDR3 is 14 residues long. Trimming shortened V by 7 bases and J by 5 bases, and 15 bases separated the two germline ends. CDR3 residues: CASNFDSLNNEQFF. The CDR3 nucleotides read TGTGCCAGCAATTTTGACAGCCTTAACAATGAGCAGTTCTTC.

The genes are TRBV19 and TRBJ2-7; 9 positions agree with TRBD1. The V gene's germline CDR1 is LNHDA and CDR2 SQIVND (reference sequence). The CDR3 contains 14 residues. The ends lost 4 bases at V and 1 base at J; junction bases unmatched: 2. The CDR3 nucleotides read TGTGCCAGTAGTAGACAGGGGGAGTCCTACGAGCAGTACTTC. Protein sequence: CASSRQGESYEQYF.

The chain carries TRBV12-5 and TRBJ2-4; D may be TRBD1 (7 bases). The CDR3 has 17 residues. V was shortened by 4 bases and J by 0 bases, with 16 bases between the two germline ends. Per the germline V gene, CDR1 is LGHNT and CDR2 is FRNRAP. CDR3 region: CASGSSRGVLAKNIQYF. The CDR3 region has the DNA TGTGCTAGTGGTTCCTCCAGGGGGGTACTAGCCAAAAACATTCAGTACTTC.

The chain has TRBV30 and TRBJ1-1; D perhaps matches TRBD1 (5 bases). The CDR3 has 15 residues. Germline CDR1 GTSNPN, CDR2 SVGIG (reference sequence). V dropped 3 bases and J dropped 4 bases, with 18 bases sitting between them. The CDR3 sequence is CAWRAYQGRGTEAFF. CDR3 in DNA: TGTGCCTGGAGAGCTTATCAGGGTAGGGGCACTGAAGCTTTCTTT. The full variable domain, its missing parts supplied by reference TRBV30 and TRBJ1-1, is SQTIHQWPATLVQPVGSPLSLECTVEGTSNPNLYWYRQAAGRGLQLLFYSVGIGQISSEVPQNLSASRPQDRQFILSSKKLLLSDSGFYLCAWRAYQGRGTEAFFGQGTRLTVV.

This chain connects TRBV4-1 to TRBJ2-1, with 9 bases that match TRBD1. The CDR3 consists of 16 residues. V lost 6 bases to trimming and J lost 1 base; unmatched junction nucleotides: 7. Per germline, CDR1 MGHRA and CDR2 YSYEKL. CDR3 in amino acids: CASRNLDRGSYNEQFF. As DNA, the CDR3 is TGCGCCAGCAGAAACTTGGACAGGGGTTCCTACAATGAGCAGTTCTTC.

This clonotype is a singleton in its sample. The chain employs TRBV29-1 and TRBJ2-1; TRBD1 or TRBD2 may be the D gene (7 bases each). The CDR3 is made up of 16 amino acids. Germline CDR1 is SQVTM and CDR2 is ANQGSEA. Trimming cost V 5 bases and J 10 bases, with 27 bases left between them. CDR3 in DNA: TGCAGCGTTTCGTCCCAGGGGGGGAGATTGATGGAAGAGCAGTTCTTC. This encodes CSVSSQGGRLMEEQFF.

The chain is built from TRBV30 and TRBJ2-5; the match to TRBD1 covers 10 bases. This CDR3 is built from 13 residues. Trimming took 4 bases from V and 4 from J; bases not matched to a gene: 3. The germline V gene has CDR1 GTSNPN and CDR2 SVGIG (reference sequence). The CDR3 is CAWTGTGAETQYF. The CDR3 DNA reads as TGTGCCTGGACGGGGACAGGGGCAGAGACCCAGTACTTC.

V usage is TRBV19 and J usage is TRBJ2-5, with D possibly TRBD2 on 6 matching bases. The CDR3 sequence is 15 residues long. The germline V gene has CDR1 LNHDA and CDR2 SQIVND (reference sequence). V was cut by 4 bases and J by 4 bases, with 16 bases left in between. The DNA of the CDR3 is TGTGCCAGTAGTACCGGAGGGTTGAGGTCAGAGACCCAGTACTTC. This sequence encodes CASSTGGLRSETQYF.

This rearrangement joins TRBV7-9 to TRBJ1-2; D ambiguous. The ends were cut back, 4 bases at V and 8 bases at J, with 14 bases in the middle. The CDR3 loop spans 13 amino acids. Germline V gene lookup returns CDR1 SEHNR and CDR2 FQNEAQ (reference sequence). The DNA of the CDR3 is TGTGCCAGCAGCTCCATGCCGATTAAAGGCTACACCTTC. Encoded protein: CASSSMPIKGYTF.

The chain employs TRBV28 and TRBJ1-1, with TRBD1 matching 11 bases. CDR1 and CDR2 (germline): MDHEN, SYDVKM. The CDR3 has 13 amino acids. The ends lost 8 bases at V and 8 bases at J; junction bases unmatched: 7. The CDR3 DNA reads TGTGCCAGCCAGGACAGGGGGCGGGTGGAAGCTTTCTTT. Translation gives CASQDRGRVEAFF.

The chain recombines TRBV25-1 with TRBJ1-2; D not resolved. V dropped 10 bases and J dropped 0 bases, with 12 bases sitting between them. This CDR3 is 13 amino acids long. Germline assignment: CDR1 MGHDK and CDR2 SYGVNS. The CDR3 sequence: CATSVLTNYGYTF. The CDR3 nucleotides are TGTGCCACCTCGGTGCTGACTAACTATGGCTACACCTTC.

The chain has TRBV18 and TRBJ1-1; the D gene is possibly TRBD1 (6 bases). The CDR3 has 14 residues. Germline CDR1 KGHSH, CDR2 LQKENI. The V end lost 2 bases, the J end lost 4 bases, and 11 bases lay between the germline ends. CDR3 region: CASSPWRQVTEAFF. CDR3 in DNA: TGTGCCAGCTCACCATGGCGACAGGTCACTGAAGCTTTCTTT.